These 31 T cell receptor beta chains share one sample of origin, sequenced in a study of cytomegalovirus exposure and HLA in healthy donors. Profiled with immunoSEQ multiplex PCR; TCRdb holds only in-frame clones, not every one. The sample consists of about 50,000 clones, more than 90% of them appearing once. Sequenced input: PBMCs. The receptors were gathered from a man younger than 35 in good health and CMV-seronegative.

The chain has TRBV19 and TRBJ1-1; D uncertain. The germline V and J ends were trimmed by 5 bases and 0 bases, with 25 bases remaining between them. Germline V gives CDR1 LNHDA, CDR2 SQIVND (reference sequence). CDR3 length: 19 residues. The CDR3 coding sequence is TGTGCCAGTAGTCCCCCCCCGGGAAGGGTCGGAGTGGTGAACACTGAAGCTTTCTTT. It codes for CASSPPPGRVGVVNTEAFF.

This clone occurred once. The chain employs TRBV6-1 and TRBJ2-7; unclear D gene. Deletions cut 6 bases from V and 2 bases from J, with 8 bases between. This CDR3 is built from 12 residues. Germline CDR1 MNHNS, CDR2 SASEGT. The CDR3 nucleotides are TGTGCCAGCAGGGTAGGAGCCTACGAGCAGTACTTC. This codes for CASRVGAYEQYF.

V usage is TRBV20-1 and J usage is TRBJ2-1; no definite D call. The V end was cut by 6 bases, the J end by 6 bases, with 6 bases between. CDR1 and CDR2 (germline): DFQATT, SNEGSKA (reference sequence). This CDR3 has 10 residues. The CDR3 here is CSAYGNEQFF. CDR3 DNA: TGCAGTGCGTACGGCAATGAGCAGTTCTTC.

The chain has TRBV7-2 and TRBJ2-6; TRBD1 agrees at 7 bases. The CDR3 covers 18 residues. Germline-derived CDR1 and CDR2 are SGHTA and FQGNSA. The J segment lost 2 bases and the V segment lost 1 base, leaving 8 bases of the junction unmatched. The CDR3 nucleotides read TGTGCCAGCAGCTTAGACTCCGGTGGGACAGCTGGGGCCAACGTCCTGACTTTC. The encoded protein is CASSLDSGGTAGANVLTF.

This clone was recorded once. The chain carries TRBV19 and TRBJ2-1; 7 bases agree with TRBD1. Germline values: CDR1 LNHDA, CDR2 SQIVND (reference sequence). The junction had 7 bases not matched to a gene; V was cut back by 3 bases and J by 2 bases. CDR3 length: 16 residues. The CDR3 DNA reads TGTGCCAGTAGTATGCCAGGGACAGCTACCTACAATGAGCAGTTCTTC. It yields the protein CASSMPGTATYNEQFF.

This sequence joins TRBV7-8 and TRBJ2-3; no reliable D call. V lost 5 bases and J lost 0, with 15 bases in between. In germline, CDR1 is SGHVS, CDR2 FQNEAQ. The CDR3 length is 16 residues. The CDR3: CASSLNTPTSTDTQYF. In nucleotides, the CDR3 is TGTGCCAGCAGCCTGAATACCCCTACTAGCACAGATACGCAGTATTTT.

The gene calls are TRBV28 and TRBJ2-7; maybe TRBD2 (7 bases). This CDR3 is built from 14 residues. V was cut by 5 bases and J by 2 bases, with 13 bases left in between. CDR1 and CDR2 from the germline V gene are MDHEN and SYDVKM. Written as DNA, the CDR3 is TGTGCCAGCAGTCAGGGGCTAGCGGCCTACGAGCAGTACTTC. This encodes CASSQGLAAYEQYF.

This chain uses TRBV5-4 with TRBJ2-1, with D uncertain. CDR1 is SGHNT and CDR2 is YYREEE in the germline V gene (reference sequence). The length of the CDR3 is 13 residues. V lost 0 bases, J lost 7 bases, and 8 bases lay in between. DNA for the CDR3: TGTGCCAGCAGCTTGGCAGTGATAAATGAGCAGTTCTTC. It yields the protein CASSLAVINEQFF.

The rearrangement joins TRBV2 to TRBJ1-1; maybe TRBD1 (6 bases). Trimming pared 8 bases from V and 5 bases from J, leaving 9 bases between. This CDR3 is 11 amino acids long. Looked up from germline, CDR1 is SNHLY and CDR2 is FYNNEI. CDR3 coding DNA: TGTGCCAGCGAAGGACAGACTGAAGCTTTCTTT. Protein: CASEGQTEAFF.

The chain recombines TRBV28 with TRBJ2-6, with D possibly TRBD1 on 5 matching bases. The germline V and J ends were trimmed by 3 bases and 0 bases, with 9 bases remaining between them. CDR3 length: 16 residues. Germline assignment: CDR1 MDHEN and CDR2 SYDVKM. The CDR3 here is CASSFDSNSGANVLTF. Written as DNA, the CDR3 is TGTGCCAGCAGTTTTGACAGCAACTCTGGGGCCAACGTCCTGACTTTC.

Turning to this clone: A read error may produce the germline difference seen at one junction end. This sequence joins TRBV15 and TRBJ2-7, with a tentative D call TRBD2 (5 bases). The germline CDR1 and CDR2 sequences are LNHNV and YYDKDF (reference sequence). The CDR3 covers 13 residues. Here the CDR3 reads CATSRGPDLLTSF. CDR3 in DNA: TGTGCCACCAGCAGGGGCCCGGACTTGCTTACATCCTTC.

CDR3 amino acids: CASSLPGQGSSEQYF. CDR3 DNA: TGTGCCAGCAGTTTACCGGGACAGGGAAGCTCCGAGCAGTACTTC. V is TRBV4-2 and J is TRBJ2-7; 9 nucleotides line up with TRBD1. Trimming took 6 bases from V and 6 from J; bases not matched to a gene: 12. Germline values: CDR1 LGHNA, CDR2 YNFKEQ. This CDR3 comprises 15 residues.

The chain recombines TRBV5-1 with TRBJ2-1, with 9 bases lining up with TRBD1. This CDR3 region has 18 residues. The V and J ends lost 0 bases and 1 base, in that order; junction bases with no gene match: 8. CDR1 SGHRS and CDR2 YFSETQ come from the germline V gene. The CDR3 protein is CASSLGTGTGKSYNEQFF. CDR3 coding DNA: TGCGCCAGCAGCTTGGGGACTGGGACAGGGAAATCCTACAATGAGCAGTTCTTC.

The chain is built from TRBV28 and TRBJ1-1; D uncertain. This CDR3 is built from 13 residues. Germline V gene lookup returns CDR1 MDHEN and CDR2 SYDVKM. The germline V and J ends were trimmed by 4 bases and 5 bases, with 11 bases remaining between them. CDR3 nucleotide sequence: TGTGCCAGCAGTTCCTCGGTTTTGACTGAAGCTTTCTTT. Encoded protein: CASSSSVLTEAFF.

J is TRBJ2-7 and V is TRBV6-5; 9 bases fit TRBD2. From germline, CDR1 is MNHEY and CDR2 SVGAGI. Unmatched junction bases numbered 7, after V lost 4 bases and J lost 3 bases. The CDR3 runs 15 residues. CDR3 residues: CASSSLAGVYYEQYF. CDR3 DNA: TGTGCCAGCAGTTCATTAGCGGGAGTCTACTACGAGCAGTACTTC.

The rearrangement joins TRBV7-2 to TRBJ2-3; 7 nucleotides align to TRBD1. The CDR3 extends over 13 amino acids. Germline V gene lookup returns CDR1 SGHTA and CDR2 FQGNSA. V lost 8 bases, J lost 6 bases, and 8 bases stayed unmatched. CDR3 coding DNA: TGTGCCAGCCAACAGGGGCTCACGGATACGCAGTATTTT. Protein: CASQQGLTDTQYF.

The CDR3 nucleotides read TGTGCCAGCAGCGGATCCCACCCCGCCAGGTACAATGAGCAGTTCTTC. Protein product: CASSGSHPARYNEQFF. The chain carries TRBV11-3 and TRBJ2-1; no firm D call. The germline V gene has CDR1 SGHNT and CDR2 YENEEA. Trimming removed 5 bases at V and 4 bases at J, with 18 bases between. This CDR3 is built from 16 residues.

V usage is TRBV14 and J usage is TRBJ2-7, with 7 nucleotides matching TRBD2. Germline lookup yields CDR1 SGHDN and CDR2 FVKESK. V gave up 1 base and J gave up 6 bases; unmatched junction bases: 6. The CDR3 sequence is 14 residues long. CDR3 protein: CASSQAAGVGEQYF. The CDR3 nucleotides read TGTGCCAGCAGCCAAGCGGCGGGAGTGGGCGAGCAGTACTTC.

The chain recombines TRBV5-4 with TRBJ2-1, with TRBD2 identical over 16 bases. V trimming: 4 bases; J trimming: 5 bases; junction bases outside the gene matches: 6. Germline V gives CDR1 SGHNT, CDR2 YYREEE (reference sequence). CDR3 size: 17 residues. Here the CDR3 reads CASSPGTSGRGHNEQFF. CDR3 DNA sequence: TGTGCCAGCAGCCCAGGGACTAGCGGGAGGGGTCACAATGAGCAGTTCTTC.

Details on this clone: The junction does not match germline at one end; this may be a read error. The chain joins TRBV9 to TRBJ2-1; no clear D gene. The CDR3 is 13 amino acids. Germline V gene sequence: CDR1 SGDLS, CDR2 YYNGEE. Written as DNA, the CDR3 is TGTGCCAGCAGTGCTCCTAACTACGATGAGCAGTTCTTC. It is translated as CASSAPNYDEQFF. Full variable domain (remainder filled in from reference TRBV9 and TRBJ2-1): DSGVTQTPKHLITATGQRVTLRCSPRSGDLSVYWYQQSLDQGLQFLIQYYNGEERAKGNILERFSAQQFPDLHSELNLSSLELGDSALYFCASSAPNYDEQFFGPGTRLTVL.

This chain connects TRBV5-8 to TRBJ2-4, with D possibly matching TRBD2 (5 bases). Germline CDR1 is SGHTS and CDR2 is YDEGEE. Trimming removed 7 bases at V and 4 bases at J, with 18 bases between. There are 15 residues in the CDR3. CDR3 in amino acids: CASVMRVAMKNIQYF. The CDR3, as DNA: TGTGCCAGCGTAATGAGGGTTGCGATGAAAAACATTCAGTACTTC.

Remarks on this clone: A read error may account for a junction end that differs from germline. The chain employs TRBV7-7 and TRBJ2-1, with TRBD2 matching 11 bases. The CDR3 contains 15 residues. Germline CDR1 reads SSHAT; CDR2 reads FNYEAQ (reference sequence). CDR3 in amino acids: CASSPTSGTYNEQFF. DNA for the CDR3: TGTGCTAGCAGCCCGACTAGCGGGACCTACAATGAGCAGTTCTTC. The whole variable domain, remainder taken from reference TRBV7-7 and TRBJ2-1, is GAGVSQSPRYKVTKRGQDVTLRCDPISSHATLYWYQQALGQGPEFLTYFNYEAQPDKSGLPSDRFSAERPEGSISTLTIQRTEQRDSAMYRCASSPTSGTYNEQFFGPGTRLTVL.

The V and J genes are TRBV27 and TRBJ2-7; D call uncertain. Trimming left V 2 bases short and J 0 bases short, with 8 bases between. Germline V gene sequence: CDR1 MNHEY, CDR2 SMNVEV (reference sequence). The CDR3 extends over 14 amino acids. CDR3 residues: CASSLVPLSYEQYF. Written as DNA, the CDR3 is TGTGCCAGCAGTTTAGTTCCTCTCTCCTACGAGCAGTACTTC.

The chain combines TRBV27 with TRBJ2-1, with a possible D match to TRBD2 (5 bases). This CDR3 is 15 amino acids long. V was trimmed by 3 bases and J by 0 bases, leaving 9 bases between them. Germline values: CDR1 MNHEY, CDR2 SMNVEV (reference sequence). The CDR3 loop reads CASSFLGSSYNEQFF. The CDR3 DNA reads TGTGCCAGCAGTTTCCTGGGGAGCTCCTACAATGAGCAGTTCTTC.

This chain uses TRBV5-1 with TRBJ2-2, with D unclear. The CDR3 loop spans 15 amino acids. Germline CDR1 SGHRS, CDR2 YFSETQ. V dropped 4 bases and J dropped 1 base, with 11 bases sitting between them. CDR3 residues: CASSPGPGNTGELFF. The DNA for the CDR3 is TGCGCCAGCAGCCCCGGTCCCGGGAACACCGGGGAGCTGTTTTTT.

V gene TRBV28 combines with J gene TRBJ2-6; weak D call: TRBD2 (6 bases). This CDR3 is built from 17 residues. V was cut by 2 bases and J by 0 bases, with 11 bases left in between. Per the germline V gene, CDR1 is MDHEN and CDR2 is SYDVKM. The CDR3 is CASSLGTGLSGANVLTF. The DNA of the CDR3 is TGTGCCAGCAGTTTAGGGACGGGACTCTCTGGGGCCAACGTCCTGACTTTC.

The CDR3 sequence: CASRTRENTEAFF. CDR3 bases: TGTGCCAGCAGAACCCGGGAGAACACTGAAGCTTTCTTT. The J gene is TRBJ1-1, the V gene TRBV6-5, with unresolved D. V was clipped by 6 bases and J by 1 base, with 9 bases between them. Germline V lookup: CDR1 MNHEY, CDR2 SVGAGI. This CDR3 has 13 amino acids.

This chain uses TRBV7-2 with TRBJ2-3, with 7 bases aligning to TRBD1. V was pared by 1 base and J by 5 bases, with 9 bases of the junction left unmatched. Germline V gene sequence: CDR1 SGHTA, CDR2 FQGNSA. The CDR3 extends over 16 amino acids. CDR3 sequence: CASSLEGAVRLDTQYF. The CDR3 DNA reads as TGTGCCAGCAGCTTAGAGGGGGCTGTAAGATTAGATACGCAGTATTTT.

This clone was recorded once. The chain carries TRBV6-5 and TRBJ2-7, with a weak D call TRBD2 (6 bases). CDR3 length equals 14 residues. V was shortened by 6 bases and J by 0 bases, with 12 bases between the two germline ends. CDR1 is MNHEY and CDR2 is SVGAGI in the germline V gene. The DNA for the CDR3 is TGTGCCAGCAGGGCCACCGGGGGCTCCTACGAGCAGTACTTC. It specifies CASRATGGSYEQYF.

J is TRBJ2-3 and V is TRBV5-1, with a tentative D call TRBD1 (5 bases). The CDR3 is 14 residues long. Trimming pared 0 bases from V and 4 bases from J, leaving 9 bases between. Germline V lookup: CDR1 SGHRS, CDR2 YFSETQ. The CDR3 DNA reads TGCGCCAGCAGCTTGGAACCCAGGGCAGATACGCAGTATTTT. Residues: CASSLEPRADTQYF. Together with reference TRBV5-1 and TRBJ2-3, the CDR3 gives the full variable domain: KAGVTQTPRYLIKTRGQQVTLSCSPISGHRSVSWYQQTPGQGLQFLFEYFSETQRNKGNFPGRFSGRQFSNSRSEMNVSTLELGDSALYLCASSLEPRADTQYFGPGTRLTVL.

This clone was recorded a few times. The rearrangement uses TRBV7-2 and TRBJ2-7, with TRBD2 matching 14 bases. With 1 base clipped from V and 7 bases from J, the junction kept 9 bases outside the gene matches. The CDR3 covers 17 residues. CDR1 and CDR2 (germline): SGHTA, FQGNSA. Written as DNA, the CDR3 is TGTGCCAGCAGCTTAGACATGGGACTAGCGGGAGCAGGTGAGCAGTACTTC. Amino acid sequence: CASSLDMGLAGAGEQYF.